Shown below are 25 T cell receptor beta chains from a single sample sequenced in a study of T-cell memory formation after mild COVID-19. From the 5' RACE reads, TCRdb called clonotypes with MiXCR, one entry per CDR3 protein. The sample has hundreds of thousands of distinct CDR3 sequences; 15% are singletons. Sequenced material: PBMCs or a T cell subset sorted from them (not recorded which). Source of these receptors: a man aged 18 to 30 who had mild COVID-19 (a few samples of this study predate the infection). Cell type and time point are not known.

There are many counts of this clonotype. This chain connects TRBV5-1 to TRBJ1-4, with TRBD1 as a possible D gene (5 bases). This CDR3 has 14 residues. Trimming cost V 3 bases and J 1 base, with 7 bases left between them. Germline V lookup: CDR1 SGHRS, CDR2 YFSETQ. The CDR3: CASSSDITNEKLFF. The CDR3 DNA is TGCGCCAGCAGCTCGGACATAACTAATGAAAAACTGTTTTTT.

The V and J genes are TRBV27 and TRBJ2-5; D gene ambiguous. CDR3 size: 9 residues. V lost 5 bases, J lost 8 bases, and 3 bases lay in between. Germline V gives CDR1 MNHEY, CDR2 SMNVEV (reference sequence). The CDR3: CASSPTQYF. The CDR3 DNA is TGTGCCAGCAGTCCCACCCAGTACTTC.

The chain recombines TRBV12-3 or TRBV12-4 with TRBJ2-7; the match to TRBD1 covers 11 bases. Trimming removed 5 bases from V and 2 bases from J; junction bases left unmatched: 2. The CDR3 is 14 amino acids. CDR3 sequence (DNA): TGTGCCAGCAGTCGGACAGGGGGCACCTACGAGCAGTACTTC. Translating gives CASSRTGGTYEQYF.

This clonotype was picked up a small number of times. The chain joins TRBV5-1 to TRBJ2-5; the D gene could be TRBD1 or TRBD2 (5 bases each). Deletions cut 5 bases from V and 4 bases from J, with 21 bases between. Germline V lookup: CDR1 SGHRS, CDR2 YFSETQ. The CDR3 length is 16 residues. As DNA, the CDR3 is TGCGCCAGCAGTTTGAGGGGTCCCCTGGGTGGAGAGACCCAGTACTTC. Its protein is CASSLRGPLGGETQYF.

In this sample, this clonotype turned up a few times. The V gene is TRBV7-2, the J gene TRBJ2-3, with D perhaps matching TRBD2 (5 bases). The CDR3 length is 15 residues. CDR1 and CDR2 from the germline V gene are SGHTA and FQGNSA. V lost 1 base and J 4 bases, leaving 12 bases between the germline ends. This CDR3 is CASSLVGSVADTQYF. The CDR3 DNA reads as TGTGCCAGCAGCTTAGTGGGTAGCGTCGCAGATACGCAGTATTTT.

This clonotype appeared a few times. V usage is TRBV14 and J usage is TRBJ1-4, with D possibly TRBD1 on 5 matching bases. V lost 0 bases to trimming and J lost 6 bases, with 14 bases between them. Germline V gene data show CDR1 as SGHDN and CDR2 as FVKESK. This CDR3 comprises 16 residues. CDR3 sequence (DNA): TGTGCCAGCAGCCAAGATCCAGGGCGGGTTTATGAAAAACTGTTTTTT. Protein product: CASSQDPGRVYEKLFF.

The chain carries TRBV13 and TRBJ1-5; a weak D match, TRBD1 (5 bases). The CDR3 sequence is 16 residues long. Per the germline V gene, CDR1 is PRHDT and CDR2 is FYEKMQ (reference sequence). V dropped 0 bases and J dropped 5 bases, with 14 bases sitting between them. CDR3 residues: CASSLGRGWVDQPQHF. The DNA of the CDR3 is TGTGCCAGCAGCTTAGGTAGGGGTTGGGTTGATCAGCCCCAGCATTTT.

The chain carries TRBV4-1 and TRBJ2-7; D could derive from TRBD1 or TRBD2 (5 bases each). Deletions cut 1 base from V and 6 bases from J, with 13 bases between. Germline CDR1 reads MGHRA; CDR2 reads YSYEKL. The CDR3 totals 14 residues. This CDR3 is CASSQGTQSGEQYV. DNA of the CDR3: TGCGCCAGCAGCCAAGGGACACAAAGCGGCGAGCAGTACGTC.

The V call is TRBV3-1, the J call TRBJ2-2; weak D call: TRBD2 (6 bases). The V end was cut by 0 bases, the J end by 5 bases, with 13 bases between. The CDR3 extends over 16 amino acids. Per germline, CDR1 LGHDT and CDR2 YNNKEL (reference sequence). Here the CDR3 reads CASSQDGTSRTGELFF. DNA for the CDR3: TGTGCCAGCAGCCAAGATGGAACTAGCAGAACCGGGGAGCTGTTTTTT.

The chain employs TRBV20-1 and TRBJ1-1, with D tentatively TRBD1 (5 bases). This CDR3 has 14 amino acids. CDR1 is DFQATT and CDR2 is SNEGSKA in the germline V gene (reference sequence). Trimming took 3 bases from V and 5 from J, leaving 16 bases between them. The CDR3 nucleotides read TGCAGTGCTAGCGGGGGTACGGGGGGGACTGAAGCTTTCTTT. Translated: CSASGGTGGTEAFF.

This chain connects TRBV20-1 to TRBJ2-1, with D tentatively TRBD2 (6 bases). Per germline, CDR1 DFQATT and CDR2 SNEGSKA (reference sequence). The germline V and J ends were trimmed by 0 bases and 6 bases, with 18 bases remaining between them. The CDR3 has 16 residues. CDR3: CSARDLRLVFGNEQFF. The CDR3 region has the DNA TGCAGTGCTAGAGATCTAAGACTAGTCTTTGGCAATGAGCAGTTCTTC.

The J gene is TRBJ2-1, the V gene TRBV11-2, with 8 bases matching TRBD1. The CDR3 sequence is 14 residues long. Losses at the gene ends were 6 bases for V and 8 bases for J; bases not matched to a gene: 9. Germline values: CDR1 SGHAT, CDR2 FQNNGV. DNA for the CDR3: TGTGCCAGCAGTCGGGACAGGACCGAGGATGAGCAGTTCTTC. Its protein product is CASSRDRTEDEQFF.

This clonotype was found many times. The chain uses TRBV7-2 and TRBJ2-3; perhaps TRBD2 as D (5 bases). The CDR3 spans 14 residues. Germline V gives CDR1 SGHTA, CDR2 FQGNSA. The V gene lost 5 bases and the J gene lost 6 bases, with 15 bases spanning the gap. CDR3 amino acids: CASSPRAGGDTQYF. Here the CDR3 DNA reads TGTGCCAGCAGCCCCCGGGCGGGCGGGGATACGCAGTATTTT.

The chain links TRBV20-1 to TRBJ2-5, with 7 bases aligning to TRBD2. Per germline, CDR1 DFQATT and CDR2 SNEGSKA (reference sequence). J was trimmed by 5 bases and V by 6 bases; bases with no gene match: 12. The CDR3 loop spans 14 amino acids. In DNA, the CDR3 is TGCAGTGCCCCCGCGATCGGGGGGTGGGAGACCCAGTACTTC. Its translation is CSAPAIGGWETQYF.

This clonotype was observed a few times. The chain employs TRBV7-9 and TRBJ1-1, with no clear D. Germline CDR1 is SEHNR and CDR2 is FQNEAQ (reference sequence). CDR3 length equals 13 residues. V was cut by 5 bases and J by 1 base, with 8 bases left in between. The DNA for the CDR3 is TGTGCCAGCAGCCCGAGTCAGAACACTGAAGCTTTCTTT. It translates to CASSPSQNTEAFF.

This rearrangement joins TRBV6-5 to TRBJ2-2; TRBD1 agrees at 8 bases. Germline-derived CDR1 and CDR2 are MNHEY and SVGAGI. The CDR3 totals 17 residues. Trimming cost V 0 bases and J 5 bases; bases outside gene matches: 8. CDR3 sequence (DNA): TGTGCCAGCAGTTACTCGAAGGCGAGACAGGGGACCGGGGAGCTGTTTTTT. Translating it yields CASSYSKARQGTGELFF.

This chain uses TRBV2 with TRBJ2-3; the D is unclear. Deletions cut 3 bases from V and 0 bases from J, with 10 bases between. Germline V lookup: CDR1 SNHLY, CDR2 FYNNEI. The CDR3 is 15 residues long. CDR3 region: CASSDRTLSTDTQYF. DNA of the CDR3: TGTGCCAGCAGTGATCGCACACTTAGCACAGATACGCAGTATTTT.

This chain joins TRBV27 and TRBJ2-1; either TRBD1 or TRBD2 may fit D (5 bases each). V was trimmed by 1 base and J by 6 bases, leaving 19 bases between them. The CDR3 runs 17 residues. Germline lookup yields CDR1 MNHEY and CDR2 SMNVEV (reference sequence). The chain's CDR3 is CASSLFDWLTGANEQFF. CDR3 in DNA: TGTGCCAGCAGTTTATTTGACTGGCTTACCGGGGCCAATGAGCAGTTCTTC.

The chain recombines TRBV9 with TRBJ1-1; possible D gene TRBD1, 6 bases. Trimming left V 7 bases short and J 0 bases short, with 13 bases between. In germline, CDR1 is SGDLS, CDR2 YYNGEE. The CDR3 covers 14 residues. The CDR3 DNA is TGTGCCAGCGGGCCAGGGGACATGAACACTGAAGCTTTCTTT. Protein: CASGPGDMNTEAFF.

The rearrangement links TRBV2 to TRBJ1-2; TRBD1 matches at 7 bases. The CDR3 has 14 residues. V was pared by 3 bases and J by 8 bases, with 9 bases of the junction left unmatched. Germline CDR1 SNHLY, CDR2 FYNNEI. The CDR3 nucleotides read TGTGCCAGCAGTGAGCAGGGGGGGGAAAACGGCTACACCTTC. It yields the protein CASSEQGGENGYTF.

This clonotype was seen only a few times. This sequence joins TRBV7-6 and TRBJ1-5, with D hard to call. CDR1 and CDR2 from the germline V gene are SGHVS and FNYEAQ. The CDR3 length is 15 residues. V lost 6 bases and J lost 0, with 12 bases in between. In nucleotides, the CDR3 is TGTGCCAGCAGTCATGACGGGAATAGCAATCAGCCCCAGCATTTT. Its translation is CASSHDGNSNQPQHF.

In this sample, this clonotype turned up a few times. V and J are TRBV7-2 and TRBJ2-7; a possible D gene is TRBD2 (5 bases). Germline CDR1 is SGHTA and CDR2 is FQGNSA. This CDR3 contains 15 residues. CDR3: CASSLAGSDGYEQYV. CDR3 bases: TGTGCCAGCAGCCTAGCCGGCTCAGACGGTTACGAGCAGTACGTC.

The V and J genes are TRBV5-1 and TRBJ2-5; D is perhaps TRBD2 (5 bases). CDR3 length: 15 residues. The V end lost 1 base, the J end lost 4 bases, and 14 bases lay between the germline ends. The V gene's germline CDR1 is SGHRS and CDR2 YFSETQ. The CDR3 loop is CASSLRTPGRETQYF. The CDR3 nucleotides are TGCGCCAGCAGCTTGCGGACCCCGGGGAGAGAGACCCAGTACTTC.

This clonotype came up many times. V is TRBV12-5 and J is TRBJ2-3, with D possibly matching TRBD1 (6 bases). The germline gives CDR1 LGHNT, CDR2 FRNRAP. The CDR3 is 16 residues long. The germline V and J ends were trimmed by 5 bases and 2 bases, with 17 bases remaining between them. DNA for the CDR3: TGTGCTAGTGGTCCCCTATTTGCAGGGGCCACAGATACGCAGTATTTT. This encodes CASGPLFAGATDTQYF.

This chain links TRBV11-2 with TRBJ2-5; 7 bases fit TRBD2. There are 18 residues in the CDR3. With V trimmed by 0 bases and J by 0 bases, 10 bases remained unmatched. The germline V gene encodes CDR1 SGHAT and CDR2 FQNNGV. This CDR3 is CASSLDRGAGEYQETQYF. The CDR3 coding sequence is TGTGCCAGCAGCTTAGATCGCGGCGCGGGGGAGTACCAAGAGACCCAGTACTTC.